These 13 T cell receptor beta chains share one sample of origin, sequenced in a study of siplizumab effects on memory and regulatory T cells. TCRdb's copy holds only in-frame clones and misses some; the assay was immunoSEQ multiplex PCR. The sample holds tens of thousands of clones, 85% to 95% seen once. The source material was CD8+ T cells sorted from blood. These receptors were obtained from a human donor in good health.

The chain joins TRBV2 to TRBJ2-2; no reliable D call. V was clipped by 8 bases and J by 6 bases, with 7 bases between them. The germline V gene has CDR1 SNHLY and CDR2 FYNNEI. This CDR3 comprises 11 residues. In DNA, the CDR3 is TGTGCCAGCCGAAGACCCGGGGAGCTGTTTTTT. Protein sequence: CASRRPGELFF. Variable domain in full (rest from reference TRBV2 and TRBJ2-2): EPEVTQTPSHQVTQMGQEVILRCVPISNHLYFYWYRQILGQKVEFLVSFYNNEISEKSEIFDDQFSVERPDGSNFTLKIRSTKLEDSAMYFCASRRPGELFFGEGSRLTVL.

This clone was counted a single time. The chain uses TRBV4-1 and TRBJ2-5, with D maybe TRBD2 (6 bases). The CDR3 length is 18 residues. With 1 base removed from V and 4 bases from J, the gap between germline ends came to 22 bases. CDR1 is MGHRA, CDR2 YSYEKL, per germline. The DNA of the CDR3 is TGCGCCAGCAGCCAAGTAGGGCAGACTAGTGGGGGAGGAGAGACCCAGTACTTC. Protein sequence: CASSQVGQTSGGGETQYF.

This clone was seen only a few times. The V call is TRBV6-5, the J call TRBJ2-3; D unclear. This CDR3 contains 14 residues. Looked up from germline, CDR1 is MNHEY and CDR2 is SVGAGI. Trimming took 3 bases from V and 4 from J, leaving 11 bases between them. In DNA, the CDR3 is TGTGCCAGCAGTTATCGGTTCTCCTCAGATACGCAGTATTTT. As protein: CASSYRFSSDTQYF.

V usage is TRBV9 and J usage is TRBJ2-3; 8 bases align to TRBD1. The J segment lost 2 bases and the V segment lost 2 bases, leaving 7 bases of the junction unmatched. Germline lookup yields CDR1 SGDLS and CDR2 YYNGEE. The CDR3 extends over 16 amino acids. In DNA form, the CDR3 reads TGTGCCAGCAGCGTGACAGGGGAGCGAGTCACAGATACGCAGTATTTT. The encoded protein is CASSVTGERVTDTQYF.

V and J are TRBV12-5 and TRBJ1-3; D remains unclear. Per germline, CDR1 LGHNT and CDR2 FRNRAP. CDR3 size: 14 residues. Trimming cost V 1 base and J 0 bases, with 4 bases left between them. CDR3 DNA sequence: TGTGCTAGTGGTTTGGGTAGCTCTGGAAACACCATATATTTT. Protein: CASGLGSSGNTIYF.

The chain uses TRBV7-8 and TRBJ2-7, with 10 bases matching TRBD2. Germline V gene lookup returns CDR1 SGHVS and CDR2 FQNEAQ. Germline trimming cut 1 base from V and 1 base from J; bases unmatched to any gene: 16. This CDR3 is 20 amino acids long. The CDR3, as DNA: TGTGCCAGCAGCTTAGTTGAATTTGATCTAGGACTAGCGGAGTCCTACGAGCAGTACTTC. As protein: CASSLVEFDLGLAESYEQYF. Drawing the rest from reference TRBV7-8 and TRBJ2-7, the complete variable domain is GAGVSQSPRYKVAKRGQDVALRCDPISGHVSLFWYQQALGQGPEFLTYFQNEAQLDKSGLPSDRFFAERPEGSVSTLKIQRTQQEDSAVYLCASSLVEFDLGLAESYEQYFGPGTRLTVT.

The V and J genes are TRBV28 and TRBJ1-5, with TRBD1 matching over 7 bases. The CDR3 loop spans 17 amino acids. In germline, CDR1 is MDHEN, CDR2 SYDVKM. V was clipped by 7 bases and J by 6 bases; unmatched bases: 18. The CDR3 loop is CASKLPNRRGLGQPQHF. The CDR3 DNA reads TGTGCCAGCAAACTACCCAATCGGAGGGGGCTTGGTCAGCCCCAGCATTTT.

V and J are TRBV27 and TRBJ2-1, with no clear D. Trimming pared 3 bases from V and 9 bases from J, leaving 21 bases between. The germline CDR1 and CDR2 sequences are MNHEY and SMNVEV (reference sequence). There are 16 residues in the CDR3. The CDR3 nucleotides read TGTGCCAGCAGTTTGGATGTGGGCGGTGCCCAAAGTGAGCAGTTCTTC. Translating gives CASSLDVGGAQSEQFF.

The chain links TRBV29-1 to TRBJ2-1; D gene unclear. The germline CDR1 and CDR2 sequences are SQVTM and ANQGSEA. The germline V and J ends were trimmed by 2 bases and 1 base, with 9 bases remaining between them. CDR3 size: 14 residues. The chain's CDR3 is CSVEPALSYNEQFF. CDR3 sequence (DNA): TGCAGCGTTGAACCAGCGTTATCCTACAATGAGCAGTTCTTC.

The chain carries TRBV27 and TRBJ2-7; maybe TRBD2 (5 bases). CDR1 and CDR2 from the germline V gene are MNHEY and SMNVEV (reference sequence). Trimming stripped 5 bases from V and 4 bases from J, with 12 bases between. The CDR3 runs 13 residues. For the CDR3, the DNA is TGTGCCAGCAGTACACTAGACCCTTACGAGCAGTACTTC. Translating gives CASSTLDPYEQYF.

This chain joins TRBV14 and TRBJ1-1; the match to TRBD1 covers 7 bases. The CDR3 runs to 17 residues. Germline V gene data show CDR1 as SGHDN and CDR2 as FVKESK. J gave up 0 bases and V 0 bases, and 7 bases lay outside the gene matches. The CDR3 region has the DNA TGTGCCAGCAGCCAAGAGAATCAGGGGGTTATGAACACTGAAGCTTTCTTT. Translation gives CASSQENQGVMNTEAFF.

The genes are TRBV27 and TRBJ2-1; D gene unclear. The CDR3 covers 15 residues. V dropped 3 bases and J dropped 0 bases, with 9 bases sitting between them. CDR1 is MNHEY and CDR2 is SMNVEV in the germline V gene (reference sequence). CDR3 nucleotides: TGTGCCAGCAGTTTTTCCCCCAGCTCCTACAATGAGCAGTTCTTC. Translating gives CASSFSPSSYNEQFF.

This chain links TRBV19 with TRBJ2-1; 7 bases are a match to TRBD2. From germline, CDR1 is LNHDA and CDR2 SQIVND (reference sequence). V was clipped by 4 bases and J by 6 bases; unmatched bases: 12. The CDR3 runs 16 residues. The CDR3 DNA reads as TGTGCCAGTAGTACCTCCTTGGGGGAGGGCCCCAATGAGCAGTTCTTC. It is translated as CASSTSLGEGPNEQFF.